This T cell receptor (beta chain) was retrieved from a study of T-cell memory formation after mild COVID-19. General study findings and limits: Later expanders leaned CD4+, whereas day 15 to 85 contracting clones were balanced CD4/CD8.

This clonotype has just a few counts. The antigen remains unidentified. Trimming left V 0 bases short and J 4 bases short, with 9 bases between. This CDR3 region has 14 residues. Germline V gene lookup returns CDR1 SGHTA and CDR2 FQGNSA. TCRdb fed the 5' RACE reads into MiXCR, producing one record per CDR3 protein. The data hold roughly 250,000 distinct CDR3 sequences, with roughly 17% observed a single time. This TCR came from a young man who had mild COVID-19 (a few samples of this study predate the infection). Cell type and time point are not known. V usage is TRBV7-2 and J usage is TRBJ2-5; D is undetermined. Sequencing was performed on PBMCs or a T cell subset sorted from them (not recorded which). CDR3 DNA sequence: TGTGCCAGCAGCTTAGCGGGTCAGCGAGAGACCCAGTACTTC. Its protein is CASSLAGQRETQYF.